This is a list of T cell receptor beta chains from one sample in a study of patients and donors after allogeneic stem cell transplantation. A single record per CDR3 protein comes from TCRdb applying MiXCR to the RT-PCR reads. This sample has about a million distinct CDR3 sequences, with 15% to 20% found just once. The sample was blood, either unsorted or a sorted T cell fraction (not recorded which). The receptors stem from a human donor who was either an allogeneic HSCT recipient or a stem cell or donor lymphocyte infusion donor (not recorded which). It is not recorded whose cells these are; they may come from a transplant donor. The CDR3 runs from the conserved cysteine through the conserved F or W.

V gene	J gene	CDR3 protein
TRBV4-2	TRBJ1-5	CASSSDTKVQPQHF
TRBV6-5	TRBJ1-3	CASSYSTGPPNTIYF
TRBV7-9	TRBJ1-2	CASSSGQGTDYGYTF
TRBV9	TRBJ2-1	CASSPAGLKYNEQFF
TRBV18	TRBJ2-2	CASSPLAGTTSNTGELFF
TRBV10-3	TRBJ2-7	CAISEFNSGSSPYEQYF
TRBV6-2/TRBV6-3	TRBJ1-1	CASSAPGKGWTEAFF
TRBV20-1	TRBJ2-3	CSAGTSGGTDTQYF
TRBV2	TRBJ1-1	CASRETQGINEAFF
TRBV5-5	TRBJ2-6	CASSSYRDGANVLTF
TRBV7-2	TRBJ2-3	CASSLKASTDTQYF
TRBV7-9	TRBJ2-6	CASRGANVLTF
TRBV12-3/TRBV12-4	TRBJ2-1	CASSRDETTQFF
TRBV4-2	TRBJ2-7	CASSQELHYEQYF
TRBV3-1	TRBJ2-1	CASSQDTGVQQFF
TRBV6-1	TRBJ2-2	CASSPGAGANTGELFF
TRBV5-6	TRBJ2-5	CASSLMAGRETQYF
TRBV27	TRBJ2-3	CASSLLSGGADTQYF
TRBV6-2/TRBV6-3	TRBJ2-3	CASRTSGTASDTQYF
TRBV12-3/TRBV12-4	TRBJ1-5	CASSRDRRNQPQHF
TRBV2	TRBJ2-2	CASSDPDGVPTGELFF
TRBV2	TRBJ2-3	CASSEGTMPDTQYF
TRBV6-6	TRBJ2-1	CASSSGTATGQFF
TRBV6-5	TRBJ2-7	CASSSPRTSSSYEQYF
TRBV12-3/TRBV12-4	TRBJ1-6	CASSLTTGSPLHF
TRBV10-3	TRBJ2-1	CAIGVAGLVIF
TRBV3-1	TRBJ2-5	CASSQDRLYRGRGETQYF
TRBV6-1	TRBJ1-6	CASSWASRDSPLHF
TRBV6-5	TRBJ2-2	CASSYPPEDGTGELFF
TRBV10-3	TRBJ2-2	CAISRGHNTGELFF
TRBV3-1	TRBJ1-6	CASSPRDVRGPLHF
TRBV6-5	TRBJ1-1	CASSYGSGRTEAFF
TRBV5-6	TRBJ2-1	CAGGVGVEQFF
TRBV15	TRBJ1-1	CATSRETIWSSHTEAFF
TRBV11-3	TRBJ2-7	CASSQRSAKTYEQYF
TRBV7-9	TRBJ2-3	CASSRGQEGDTQYF
TRBV12-3/TRBV12-4	TRBJ2-7	CASSQGVGTYEQYF
TRBV15	TRBJ1-2	CATSRDGGGYTF
TRBV18	TRBJ2-1	CASSTIGSSYNEQFF
TRBV20-1	TRBJ1-2	CSALLSTRTYGYTF
TRBV18	TRBJ1-1	CASSPLISRDTEAFF
TRBV27	TRBJ2-5	CASRSLITGGQETQYF
TRBV13	TRBJ2-7	CASSWTGLGSYEQYF
TRBV20-1	TRBJ1-5	CSATRGYQPQHF
TRBV12-3/TRBV12-4	TRBJ2-7	CASSVDRIYEQYF
TRBV10-3	TRBJ1-2	CAISENYGYTF
TRBV5-1	TRBJ2-6	CASSLEPAASSGANVLTF
TRBV5-1	TRBJ2-3	CASSSSRTTSRSSTDTQYF
TRBV3-1	TRBJ2-5	CASSLRGGKAETQYF
TRBV12-3/TRBV12-4	TRBJ2-1	CASSSGQVFGNEQFF
TRBV5-5	TRBJ1-1	CASSLQTYNTEAFF
TRBV2	TRBJ1-1	CASREIRGGLNTEAFF
TRBV6-5	TRBJ1-5	CASSYSRNQPQHF